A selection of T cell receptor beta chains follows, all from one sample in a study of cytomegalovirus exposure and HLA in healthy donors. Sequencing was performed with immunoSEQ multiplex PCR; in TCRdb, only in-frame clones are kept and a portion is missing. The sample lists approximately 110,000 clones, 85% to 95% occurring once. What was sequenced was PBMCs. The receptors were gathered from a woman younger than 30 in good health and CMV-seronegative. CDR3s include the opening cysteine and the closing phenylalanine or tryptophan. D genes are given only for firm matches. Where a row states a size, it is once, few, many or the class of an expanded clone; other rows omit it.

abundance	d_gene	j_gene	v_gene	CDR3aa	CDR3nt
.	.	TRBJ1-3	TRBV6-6	CASFRAGSSGNTIYF	TGTGCCAGCTTTCGAGCCGGGAGCTCTGGAAACACCATATATTTT
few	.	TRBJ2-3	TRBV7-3	CASSLKGADTQYF	TGTGCCAGCAGCTTGAAGGGAGCAGATACGCAGTATTTT
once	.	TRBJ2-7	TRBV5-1	CASSLHTRSYEQYF	TGCGCCAGCAGCTTGCACACTAGATCCTACGAGCAGTACTTC
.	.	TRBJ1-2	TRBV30	CAWSDRAPYGYTF	TGTGCCTGGAGTGACAGGGCCCCATATGGCTACACCTTC
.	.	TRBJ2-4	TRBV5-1	CASSFGGARNIQYF	TGCGCCAGCAGCTTTGGAGGGGCCCGGAACATTCAGTACTTC
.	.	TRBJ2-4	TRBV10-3	CAIRADRRDKNIQYF	TGTGCCATCAGGGCCGACAGGCGAGATAAAAACATTCAGTACTTC
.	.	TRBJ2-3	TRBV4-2	CASSQAGRGATDTQYF	TGTGCCAGCAGCCAAGCAGGGCGCGGGGCCACAGATACGCAGTATTTT
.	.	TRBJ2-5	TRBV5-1	CASSLVDGGSEQETQYF	TGCGCCAGCAGCTTGGTGGACGGAGGAAGCGAACAAGAGACCCAGTACTTC
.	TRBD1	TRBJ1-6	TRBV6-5	CASSNTGGNSPLHF	TGTGCCAGCAGTAACACAGGGGGTAATTCACCCCTCCACTTT
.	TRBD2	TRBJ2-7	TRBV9	CASSVASGTGEQYF	TGTGCCAGCAGCGTGGCTAGCGGGACGGGGGAGCAGTACTTC
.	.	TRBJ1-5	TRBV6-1	CASMKGPSGNQPQHF	TGTGCCAGCATGAAGGGGCCATCCGGCAATCAGCCCCAGCATTTT
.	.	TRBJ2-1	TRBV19	CASSISVYNEQFF	TGTGCCAGTAGTATATCCGTCTACAATGAGCAGTTCTTC
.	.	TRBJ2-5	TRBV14	CASSQVARQETQYF	TGTGCCAGCAGCCAAGTTGCCAGACAAGAGACCCAGTACTTC
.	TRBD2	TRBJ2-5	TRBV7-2	CASSLSGGAEWETQYF	TGTGCCAGCAGCCTTAGCGGGGGGGCCGAGTGGGAGACCCAGTACTTC
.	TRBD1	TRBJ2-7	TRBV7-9	CASSLAGRDRGYEQYF	TGTGCCAGCAGCTTAGCGGGGCGGGACAGGGGGTACGAGCAGTACTTC
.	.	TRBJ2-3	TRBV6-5	CASSPPAGSTDTQYF	TGTGCCAGCAGCCCCCCCGCGGGATCCACAGATACGCAGTATTTT
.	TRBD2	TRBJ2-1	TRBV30	CAWSRGTRSKQFF	TGTGCCTGGAGTAGGGGGACTAGGAGTAAGCAGTTCTTC
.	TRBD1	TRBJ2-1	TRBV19	CASLPSWGQGMGEQFF	TGTGCCAGCCTACCCTCGTGGGGACAGGGGATGGGTGAGCAGTTCTTC
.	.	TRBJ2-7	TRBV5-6	CARRGSGSHEQYF	TGTGCCAGGCGTGGTTCAGGGTCCCACGAGCAGTACTTC
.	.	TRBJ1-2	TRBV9	CASSAGGHNYGYTF	TGTGCCAGCAGCGCGGGCGGACACAACTATGGCTACACCTTC
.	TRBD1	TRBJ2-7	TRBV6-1	CASRGLGQLGEQYF	TGTGCCAGCAGAGGACTGGGACAGCTGGGGGAGCAGTACTTC
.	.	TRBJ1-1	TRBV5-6	CASSMTSMNTEAFF	TGTGCCAGCAGCATGACAAGTATGAACACTGAAGCTTTCTTT
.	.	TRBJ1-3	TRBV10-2	CASSGQFSGNTIYF	TGCGCCAGCAGTGGACAGTTCTCTGGAAACACCATATATTTT
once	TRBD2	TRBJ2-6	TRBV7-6	CASSLGSGGASGANVLTF	TGTGCCAGCAGCTTAGGGTCGGGGGGGGCTTCTGGGGCCAACGTCCTGACTTTC
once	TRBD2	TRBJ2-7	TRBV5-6	CASSLDLAGTSYEQYF	TGTGCCAGCAGCTTGGACCTAGCGGGAACCTCCTACGAGCAGTACTTC
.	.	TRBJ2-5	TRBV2	CASTGLETQYF	TGTGCCAGTACAGGGTTAGAGACCCAGTACTTC
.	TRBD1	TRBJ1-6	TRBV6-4	CASRRQGSNNSPLHF	TGTGCCAGCAGAAGACAGGGCTCGAATAATTCACCCCTCCACTTT
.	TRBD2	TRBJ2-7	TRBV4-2	CASSQDLAGLEQYF	TGTGCCAGCAGCCAAGACCTAGCGGGACTCGAGCAGTACTTC
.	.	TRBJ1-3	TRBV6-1	CASSPRGRESNTIYF	TGTGCCAGCAGTCCAAGAGGACGGGAATCAAACACCATATATTTT
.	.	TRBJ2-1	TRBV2	CASRKLTGRYHNEQFF	TGTGCCAGCAGAAAACTGACAGGGAGGTATCACAATGAGCAGTTCTTC
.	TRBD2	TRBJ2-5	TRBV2	CADNISGRTETQYF	TGTGCCGACAACATTAGCGGGAGGACCGAGACCCAGTACTTC